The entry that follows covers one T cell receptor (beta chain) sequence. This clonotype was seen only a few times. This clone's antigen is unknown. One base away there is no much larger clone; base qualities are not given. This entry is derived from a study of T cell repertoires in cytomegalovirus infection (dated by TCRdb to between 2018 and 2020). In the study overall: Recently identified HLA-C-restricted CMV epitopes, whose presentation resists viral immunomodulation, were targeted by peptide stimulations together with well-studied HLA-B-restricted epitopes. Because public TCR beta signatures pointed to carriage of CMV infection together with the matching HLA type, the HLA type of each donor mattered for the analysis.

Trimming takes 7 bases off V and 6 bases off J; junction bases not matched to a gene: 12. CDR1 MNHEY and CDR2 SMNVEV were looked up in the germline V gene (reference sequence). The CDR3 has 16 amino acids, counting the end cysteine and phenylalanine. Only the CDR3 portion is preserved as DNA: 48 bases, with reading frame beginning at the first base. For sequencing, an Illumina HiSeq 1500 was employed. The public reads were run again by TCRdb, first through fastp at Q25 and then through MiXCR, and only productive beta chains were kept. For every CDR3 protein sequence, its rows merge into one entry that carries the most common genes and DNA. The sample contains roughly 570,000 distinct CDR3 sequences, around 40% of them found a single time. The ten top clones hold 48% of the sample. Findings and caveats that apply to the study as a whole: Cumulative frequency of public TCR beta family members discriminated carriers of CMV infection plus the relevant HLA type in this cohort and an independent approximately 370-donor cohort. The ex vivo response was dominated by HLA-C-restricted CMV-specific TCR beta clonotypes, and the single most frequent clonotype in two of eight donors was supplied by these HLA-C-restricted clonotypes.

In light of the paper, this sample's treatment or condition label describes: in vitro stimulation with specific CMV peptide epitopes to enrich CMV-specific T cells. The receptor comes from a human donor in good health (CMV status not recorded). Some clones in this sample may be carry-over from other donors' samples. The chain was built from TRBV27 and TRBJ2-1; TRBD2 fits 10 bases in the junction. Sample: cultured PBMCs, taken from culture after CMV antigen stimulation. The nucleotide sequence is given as TGTGCCAGCACCTACGCCCCAGCGGGGGGGCGCAATGAGCAGTTCTTC. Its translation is CASTYAPAGGRNEQFF.